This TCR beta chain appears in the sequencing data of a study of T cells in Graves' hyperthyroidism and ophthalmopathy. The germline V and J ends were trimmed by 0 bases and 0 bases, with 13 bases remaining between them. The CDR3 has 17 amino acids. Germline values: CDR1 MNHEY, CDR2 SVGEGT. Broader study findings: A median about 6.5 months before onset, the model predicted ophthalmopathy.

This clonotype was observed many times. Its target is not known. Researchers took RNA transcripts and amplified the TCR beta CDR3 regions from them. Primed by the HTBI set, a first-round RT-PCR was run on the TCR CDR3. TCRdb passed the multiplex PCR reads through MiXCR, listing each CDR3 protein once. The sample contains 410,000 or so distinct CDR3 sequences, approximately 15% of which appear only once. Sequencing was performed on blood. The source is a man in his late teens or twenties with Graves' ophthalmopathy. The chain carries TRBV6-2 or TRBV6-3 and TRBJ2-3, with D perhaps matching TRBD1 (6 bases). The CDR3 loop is CASSYSHGGPSTDTQYF. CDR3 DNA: TGTGCCAGCAGTTACTCCCATGGGGGCCCCAGCACAGATACGCAGTATTTT.